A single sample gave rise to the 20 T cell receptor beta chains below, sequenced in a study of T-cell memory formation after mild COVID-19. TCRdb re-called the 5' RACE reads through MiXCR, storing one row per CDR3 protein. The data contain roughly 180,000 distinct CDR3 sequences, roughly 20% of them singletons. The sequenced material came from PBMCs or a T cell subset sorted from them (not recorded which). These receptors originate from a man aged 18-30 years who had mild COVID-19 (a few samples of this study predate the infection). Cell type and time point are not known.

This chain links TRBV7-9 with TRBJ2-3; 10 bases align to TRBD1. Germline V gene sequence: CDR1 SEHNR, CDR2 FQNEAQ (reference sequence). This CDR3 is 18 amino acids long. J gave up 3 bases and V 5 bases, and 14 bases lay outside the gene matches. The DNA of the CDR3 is TGTGCCAGCAGCCATCCCCGGGACAGGGGTTCTGGAACAGATACGCAGTATTTT. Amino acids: CASSHPRDRGSGTDTQYF. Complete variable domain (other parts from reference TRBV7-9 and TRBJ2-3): DTGVSQNPRHKITKRGQNVTFRCDPISEHNRLYWYRQTLGQGPEFLTYFQNEAQLEKSRLLSDRFSAERPKGSFSTLEIQRTEQGDSAMYLCASSHPRDRGSGTDTQYFGPGTRLTVL.

For the CDR3, the DNA is TGCAGTGCTAGATTCGGTGTCAACACTGAAGCTTTCTTT. The encoded protein is CSARFGVNTEAFF. This sequence joins TRBV20-1 and TRBJ1-1, with D unresolved. The CDR3 totals 13 residues. V lost 2 bases to trimming and J lost 2 bases, with 9 bases between them. Germline assignment: CDR1 DFQATT and CDR2 SNEGSKA (reference sequence).

Here the CDR3 reads CASSQDRGNSPLHF. The DNA for the CDR3 is TGTGCCAGCAGTCAAGACAGGGGGAATTCACCCCTCCACTTT. This chain uses TRBV2 with TRBJ1-6, with TRBD1 matching 9 bases. Germline loops: CDR1 SNHLY, CDR2 FYNNEI. Trimming took 5 bases from V and 7 from J; bases not matched to a gene: 3. The CDR3 runs to 14 residues.

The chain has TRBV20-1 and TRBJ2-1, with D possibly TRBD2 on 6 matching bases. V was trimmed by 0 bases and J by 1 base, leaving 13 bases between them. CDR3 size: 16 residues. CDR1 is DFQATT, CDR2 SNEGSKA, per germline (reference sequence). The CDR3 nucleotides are TGCAGTGCTAGAGAGAATCGGGGGAGGTCCTACAATGAGCAGTTCTTC. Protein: CSARENRGRSYNEQFF.

The CDR3 sequence is CASSYYGENTEAFF. DNA for the CDR3: TGTGCCAGCAGTTATTATGGGGAGAACACTGAAGCTTTCTTT. The genes are TRBV28 and TRBJ1-1; the D is unclear. CDR1 and CDR2 from the germline V gene are MDHEN and SYDVKM. V lost 4 bases and J lost 1, with 10 bases in between. This CDR3 spans 14 amino acids.

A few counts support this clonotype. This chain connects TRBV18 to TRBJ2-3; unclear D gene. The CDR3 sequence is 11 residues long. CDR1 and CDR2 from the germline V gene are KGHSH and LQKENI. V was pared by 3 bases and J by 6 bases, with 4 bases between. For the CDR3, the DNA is TGTGCCAGCTCACCGCTGGATACGCAGTATTTT. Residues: CASSPLDTQYF.

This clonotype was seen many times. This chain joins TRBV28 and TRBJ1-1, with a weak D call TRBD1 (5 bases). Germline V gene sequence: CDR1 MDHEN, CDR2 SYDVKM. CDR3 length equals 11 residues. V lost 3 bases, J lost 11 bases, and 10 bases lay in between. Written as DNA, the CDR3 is TGTGCCAGCAGTTTCCGGGAGGGGGCTTTCTTT. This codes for CASSFREGAFF.

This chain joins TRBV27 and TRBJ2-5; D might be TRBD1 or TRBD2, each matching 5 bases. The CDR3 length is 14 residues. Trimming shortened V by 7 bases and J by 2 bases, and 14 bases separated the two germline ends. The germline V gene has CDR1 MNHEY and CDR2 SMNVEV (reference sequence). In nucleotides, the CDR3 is TGTGCCAGCAACGTGGGACGGACACAAGAGACCCAGTACTTC. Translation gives CASNVGRTQETQYF.

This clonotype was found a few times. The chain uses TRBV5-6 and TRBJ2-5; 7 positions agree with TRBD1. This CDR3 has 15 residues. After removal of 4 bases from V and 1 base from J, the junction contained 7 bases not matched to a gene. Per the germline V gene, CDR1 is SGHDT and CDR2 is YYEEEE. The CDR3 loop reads CASSATTGSQETQYF. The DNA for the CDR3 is TGTGCCAGCAGCGCTACGACAGGGTCCCAAGAGACCCAGTACTTC.

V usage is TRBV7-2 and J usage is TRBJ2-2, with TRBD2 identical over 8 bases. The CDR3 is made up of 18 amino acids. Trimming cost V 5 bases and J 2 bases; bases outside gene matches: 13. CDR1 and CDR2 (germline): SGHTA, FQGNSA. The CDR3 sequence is CASSPPRGGGFNTGELFF. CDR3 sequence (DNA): TGTGCCAGCAGCCCCCCCCGAGGCGGGGGGTTTAACACCGGGGAGCTGTTTTTT. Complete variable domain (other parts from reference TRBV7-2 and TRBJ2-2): GAGVSQSPSNKVTEKGKDVELRCDPISGHTALYWYRQSLGQGLEFLIYFQGNSAPDKSGLPSDRFSAERTGGSVSTLTIQRTQQEDSAVYLCASSPPRGGGFNTGELFFGEGSRLTVL.

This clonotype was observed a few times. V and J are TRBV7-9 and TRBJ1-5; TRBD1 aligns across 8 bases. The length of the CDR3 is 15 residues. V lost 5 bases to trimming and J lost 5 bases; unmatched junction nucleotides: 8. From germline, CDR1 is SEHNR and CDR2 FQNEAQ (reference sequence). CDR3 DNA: TGTGCCAGCAGCCCCACAGGGGGTAGAGATCAGCCCCAGCATTTT. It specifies CASSPTGGRDQPQHF.

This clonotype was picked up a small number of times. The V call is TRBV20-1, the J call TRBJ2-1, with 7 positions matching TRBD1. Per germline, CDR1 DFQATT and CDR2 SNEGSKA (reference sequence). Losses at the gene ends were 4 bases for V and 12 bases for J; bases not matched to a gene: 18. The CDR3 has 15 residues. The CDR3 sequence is CSATAPGQSSSGQFF. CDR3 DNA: TGCAGTGCTACAGCGCCGGGACAGTCTAGTAGTGGGCAGTTCTTC.

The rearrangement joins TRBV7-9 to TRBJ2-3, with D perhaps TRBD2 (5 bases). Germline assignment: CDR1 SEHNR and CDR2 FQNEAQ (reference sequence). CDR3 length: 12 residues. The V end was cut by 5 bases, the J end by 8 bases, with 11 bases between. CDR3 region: CASSPRRGTQYF. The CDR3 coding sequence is TGTGCCAGCAGCCCCCGACGGGGTACGCAGTATTTT.

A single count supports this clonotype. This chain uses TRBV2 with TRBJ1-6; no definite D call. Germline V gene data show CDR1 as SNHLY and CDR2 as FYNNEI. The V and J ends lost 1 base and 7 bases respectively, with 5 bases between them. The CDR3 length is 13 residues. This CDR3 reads CASSEGWNSPLHF. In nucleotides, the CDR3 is TGTGCCAGCAGTGAAGGCTGGAATTCACCCCTCCACTTT.

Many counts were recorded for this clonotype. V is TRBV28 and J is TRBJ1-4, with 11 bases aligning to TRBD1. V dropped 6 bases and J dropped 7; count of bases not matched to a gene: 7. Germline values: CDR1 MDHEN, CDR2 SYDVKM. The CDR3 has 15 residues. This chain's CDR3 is CASSRGQGAGEKLFF. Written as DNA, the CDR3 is TGTGCCAGCAGCCGCGGACAGGGGGCCGGTGAAAAACTGTTTTTT.

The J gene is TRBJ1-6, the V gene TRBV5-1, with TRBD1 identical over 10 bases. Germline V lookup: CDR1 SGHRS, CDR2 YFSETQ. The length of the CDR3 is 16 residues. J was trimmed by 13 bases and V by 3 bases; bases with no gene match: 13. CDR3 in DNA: TGCGCCAGCAGCTCGGAACCGGGACAGGGGATTAGGCCCCTCCACTTT. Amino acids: CASSSEPGQGIRPLHF.

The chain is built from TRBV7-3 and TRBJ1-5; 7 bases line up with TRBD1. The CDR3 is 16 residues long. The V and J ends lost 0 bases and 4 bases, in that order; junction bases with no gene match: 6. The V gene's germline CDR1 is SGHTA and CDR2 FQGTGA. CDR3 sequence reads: CASSLTPGQLNQPQHF. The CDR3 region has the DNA TGTGCCAGCAGCTTAACGCCGGGACAGTTAAATCAGCCCCAGCATTTT.

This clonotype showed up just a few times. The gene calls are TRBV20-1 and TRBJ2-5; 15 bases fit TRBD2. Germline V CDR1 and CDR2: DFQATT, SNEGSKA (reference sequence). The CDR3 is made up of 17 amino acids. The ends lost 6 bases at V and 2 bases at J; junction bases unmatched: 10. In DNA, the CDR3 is TGCAGTGCAACCGGGACTAGCGGGGGGAAGGCGCAAGAGACCCAGTACTTC. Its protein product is CSATGTSGGKAQETQYF.

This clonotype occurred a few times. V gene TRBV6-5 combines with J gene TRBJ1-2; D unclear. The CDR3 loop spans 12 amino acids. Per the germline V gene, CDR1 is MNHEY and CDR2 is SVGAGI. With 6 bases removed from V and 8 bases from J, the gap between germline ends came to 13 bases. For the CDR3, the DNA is TGTGCCAGCAGCCTCGTTGGGTCCGGCTACACCTTC. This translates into CASSLVGSGYTF.

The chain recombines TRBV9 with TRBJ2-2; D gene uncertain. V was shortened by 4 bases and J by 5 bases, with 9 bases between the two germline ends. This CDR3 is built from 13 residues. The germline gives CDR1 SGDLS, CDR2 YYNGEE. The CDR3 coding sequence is TGTGCCAGCAGCCCCTTATGGACCGGGGAGCTGTTTTTT. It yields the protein CASSPLWTGELFF.